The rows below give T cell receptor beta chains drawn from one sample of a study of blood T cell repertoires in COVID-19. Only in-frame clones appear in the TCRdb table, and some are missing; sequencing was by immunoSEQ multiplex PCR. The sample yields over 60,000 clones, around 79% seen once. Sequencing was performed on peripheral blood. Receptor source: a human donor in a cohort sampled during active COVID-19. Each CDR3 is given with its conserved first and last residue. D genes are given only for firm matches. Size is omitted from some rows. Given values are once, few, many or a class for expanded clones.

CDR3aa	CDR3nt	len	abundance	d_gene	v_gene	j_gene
CASSLGTGRSNQPQHF	TGTGCCAGCAGTTTGGGGACAGGAAGGAGCAATCAGCCCCAGCATTTT	16	many	TRBD1	TRBV27	TRBJ1-5
CASSLSGNTIYF	TGTGCCAGCAGCCTCTCTGGAAACACCATATATTTT	12	.	.	TRBV11-2	TRBJ1-3
CASSLDYQANEQFF	TGTGCCAGCAGCTTAGATTACCAGGCCAATGAGCAGTTCTTC	14	.	.	TRBV11-2	TRBJ2-1
CASSFENGYEQYF	TGTGCCAGCAGCTTCGAAAACGGCTACGAGCAGTACTTC	13	many	.	TRBV7-9	TRBJ2-7
CASTAGGGGPGELFF	TGTGCCAGCACTGCCGGAGGGGGGGGCCCCGGGGAGCTGTTTTTT	15	.	.	TRBV2	TRBJ2-2
CAISDFEYAGAGNSPLHF	TGTGCCATCAGTGATTTCGAGTATGCAGGGGCAGGGAATTCACCCCTCCACTTT	18	many	.	TRBV10-3	TRBJ1-6
CSVVTGTPNNEQFF	TGCAGCGTCGTGACCGGGACTCCAAACAATGAGCAGTTCTTC	14	.	.	TRBV29-1	TRBJ2-1
CASSLGGRNYGYTF	TGCGCCAGCAGCTTGGGAGGGCGCAACTATGGCTACACCTTC	14	.	.	TRBV5-1	TRBJ1-2
CASSDRGLGRDTQYF	TGCGCCAGCAGTGATAGGGGGTTAGGGAGAGATACGCAGTATTTT	15	.	.	TRBV10-2	TRBJ2-3
CASSQTGANTEAFF	TGCGCCAGCAGCCAGACAGGGGCGAACACTGAAGCTTTCTTT	14	.	TRBD1	TRBV4-1	TRBJ1-1
CASSLQAEAAGNTIYF	TGTGCCAGCAGCTTACAAGCAGAGGCGGCAGGAAACACCATATATTTT	16	.	.	TRBV7-6	TRBJ1-3
CASSLGQGFNEKLFF	TGTGCCAGCAGCTTGGGACAGGGCTTTAATGAAAAACTGTTTTTT	15	.	TRBD1	TRBV7-2	TRBJ1-4
CATQGQMNTEAFF	TGTGCCACCCAGGGACAGATGAACACTGAAGCTTTCTTT	13	.	TRBD1	TRBV12-3/TRBV12-4	TRBJ1-1
CASSPGGGYGYTF	TGTGCCAGCAGCCCAGGGGGAGGATATGGCTACACCTTC	13	.	TRBD1	TRBV12-3/TRBV12-4	TRBJ1-2
CASSLKQGYGYTF	TGTGCCAGCAGCCTAAAACAGGGCTATGGCTACACCTTC	13	.	.	TRBV7-8	TRBJ1-2
CATRAEGNSNQPQHF	TGTGCCACCAGAGCAGAGGGTAATAGCAATCAGCCCCAGCATTTT	15	.	.	TRBV6-4	TRBJ1-5
CASSPFGGAKYEQYF	TGTGCCAGCAGCCCCTTTGGCGGAGCAAAGTACGAGCAGTACTTC	15	.	.	TRBV11-2	TRBJ2-7
CASSSPPGLAGPEQYF	TGTGCCAGCAGCTCCCCTCCGGGACTAGCGGGGCCCGAGCAGTACTTC	16	.	TRBD2	TRBV11-3	TRBJ2-7
CASSLGAASSYNEQFF	TGTGCCAGCAGCTTAGGAGCGGCCAGCTCCTACAATGAGCAGTTCTTC	16	.	.	TRBV7-9	TRBJ2-1
CASSEVRDYQETQYF	TGCGCCAGCAGTGAGGTCAGAGACTACCAAGAGACCCAGTACTTC	15	.	.	TRBV10-2	TRBJ2-5
CASSVGSGSYEQYF	TGTGCCAGCAGCGTAGGTAGCGGGAGTTACGAGCAGTACTTC	14	few	TRBD2	TRBV9	TRBJ2-7
CASGGQGVLGTEAFF	TGTGCCAGCGGAGGACAGGGGGTTCTTGGCACTGAAGCTTTCTTT	15	.	TRBD1	TRBV28	TRBJ1-1